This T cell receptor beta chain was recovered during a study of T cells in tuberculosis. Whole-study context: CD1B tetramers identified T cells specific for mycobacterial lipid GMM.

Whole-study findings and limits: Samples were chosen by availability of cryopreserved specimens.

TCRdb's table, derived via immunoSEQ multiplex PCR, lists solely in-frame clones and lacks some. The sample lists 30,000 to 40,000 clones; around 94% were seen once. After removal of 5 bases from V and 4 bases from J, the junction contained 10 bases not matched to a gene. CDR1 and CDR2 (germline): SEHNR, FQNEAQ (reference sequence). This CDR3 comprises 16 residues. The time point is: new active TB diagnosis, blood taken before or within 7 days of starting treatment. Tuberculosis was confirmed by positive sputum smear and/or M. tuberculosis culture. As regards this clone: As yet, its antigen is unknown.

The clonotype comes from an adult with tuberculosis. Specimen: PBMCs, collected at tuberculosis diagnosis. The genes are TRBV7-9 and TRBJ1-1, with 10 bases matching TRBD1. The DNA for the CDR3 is TGTGCCAGCAGCCCTTACTCCGGGACAGGGGCCACTGAAGCTTTCTTT. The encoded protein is CASSPYSGTGATEAFF.